This TCR beta chain was identified during a study of T cell therapy after organ transplantation. The study's findings and limits: Lower pretherapy CD8 clonality went with larger post-therapy fold change. In nonresponders, large pretherapy expansions changed minimally after therapy.

The CDR3 length is 21 residues. Germline trimming cut 7 bases from V and 0 bases from J; bases unmatched to any gene: 25. Germline assignment: CDR1 SQVTM and CDR2 ANQGSEA. Time point reported: 4-8 weeks after completion of therapy. About this clone: The target antigen is unknown.

Sequenced by immunoSEQ multiplex PCR; TCRdb stores in-frame clones only, minus some. The profile shows fewer than 25,000 clones, around 80% of them singletons. Sequenced here: CD8+ T cells from blood, sampled after autologous CMV-specific T cell therapy. This chain joins TRBV29-1 and TRBJ2-1; 9 positions agree with TRBD2. This clonotype was obtained from a human patient who had received a solid organ transplant and had CMV disease. The graft donor may have contributed some T cells. The CDR3 nucleotides read TGCAGCGGCGGACTAGCGTCTACCAGCCATTATACTTCGAGCTCCTACAATGAGCAGTTCTTC. Its translation: CSGGLASTSHYTSSSYNEQFF.